In its sample, the clone carrying this T cell receptor beta chain was seen many times. Its target is unknown. The sample belongs to a study of regulatory T cells in long-lasting Graves disease. Turning to the study itself: Graves' patients, diagnosed recently, had received antithyroid drugs under 3 months.

For TCR beta, libraries came from iRepertoire HTBI primers and Arm-PCR of CDR3 regions. Via MiXCR, TCRdb re-called the multiplex PCR reads, giving one row per CDR3 protein. The sample contains almost 450,000 distinct CDR3 sequences, about 17% of which appear only once. Findings of the study overall: Persistent disease was associated with favored TRBV28 usage and with favored use of TRBJ1-2 and TRBJ2-5.

This CDR3 has 17 residues. Trimming at V came to 5 bases and at J to 3 bases, leaving 10 bases not matched to a gene. Germline V CDR1 and CDR2: SGHAT, FQNNGV. The time point: newly diagnosed GD, antithyroid drugs for less than 3 months. PBMC-extracted RNA yielded the TCR library. The data were also submitted as part of a second study, on T cells in Graves' hyperthyroidism and ophthalmopathy.

The sample was peripheral blood mononuclear cells (PBMCs), taken at new diagnosis, from a patient treated with antithyroid drugs. The chain links TRBV11-2 to TRBJ2-3, with 11 bases identical to TRBD2. This sequence was found in a woman in her twenties or thirties with Graves disease. In DNA, the CDR3 is TGTGCCAGCAGCCCTCCGGGACTAGCGGAAGATACAGATACGCAGTATTTT. Translated, it gives CASSPPGLAEDTDTQYF.